These T cell receptor beta chains were read from a single sample in a study of cytomegalovirus exposure and HLA in healthy donors. Profiled with immunoSEQ multiplex PCR; TCRdb holds only in-frame clones, not every one. The sample consists of around 200,000 clones, 80% to 85% of them appearing once. Material for sequencing was PBMCs. The source is a young woman in good health and CMV-seropositive. Both conserved end residues are part of each CDR3. The D gene is left open where the match is weak. Part of the rows lack a size; the others show once, few, many or a class for expanded clones.

clone size: -
J gene: TRBJ1-2
V gene: TRBV29-1
D gene: TRBD1
CDR3 protein: CSVIRDSLNYGYTF
CDR3 DNA: TGCAGCGTCATCCGGGACAGTTTAAACTATGGCTACACCTTC

clone size: -
J gene: TRBJ2-6
V gene: TRBV5-1
D gene: TRBD1
CDR3 protein: CASSLDTPGQGRTGANVLTF
CDR3 DNA: TGCGCCAGCAGCTTGGATACCCCGGGACAGGGAAGAACCGGGGCCAACGTCCTGACTTTC

clone size: -
J gene: TRBJ1-1
V gene: TRBV5-6
D gene: TRBD1
CDR3 protein: CASSSLTGELYMQAFF
CDR3 DNA: TGTGCCAGCAGCTCCTTGACAGGGGAGTTGTATATGCAAGCTTTCTTT

clone size: -
J gene: TRBJ2-1
V gene: TRBV7-9
D gene: TRBD2
CDR3 protein: CASSLDWRGDYNEQFF
CDR3 DNA: TGTGCCAGCAGCTTAGACTGGCGGGGGGACTACAATGAGCAGTTCTTC

clone size: -
J gene: TRBJ2-1
V gene: TRBV5-1
D gene: TRBD1
CDR3 protein: CASSFSWDRPYNEQFF
CDR3 DNA: TGCGCCAGCAGCTTCTCTTGGGACAGGCCTTACAATGAGCAGTTCTTC

clone size: -
J gene: TRBJ1-6
V gene: TRBV19
D gene: TRBD1
CDR3 protein: CASSIGGTGDNSYNSPLHF
CDR3 DNA: TGTGCCAGTAGTATTGGCGGGACAGGGGATAACTCCTATAATTCACCCCTCCACTTT

clone size: -
J gene: TRBJ1-2
V gene: TRBV14
D gene: -
CDR3 protein: CASSHRSYGYTF
CDR3 DNA: TGTGCCAGCAGCCATAGATCGTATGGCTACACCTTC

clone size: few
J gene: TRBJ2-2
V gene: TRBV9
D gene: -
CDR3 protein: CASSVAGQPTGELFF
CDR3 DNA: TGTGCCAGCAGCGTAGCAGGGCAGCCCACCGGGGAGCTGTTTTTT

clone size: -
J gene: TRBJ2-7
V gene: TRBV11-2
D gene: TRBD2
CDR3 protein: CASSASSRGGSYEQYF
CDR3 DNA: TGTGCCAGCAGCGCAAGCTCTCGGGGGGGGAGCTACGAGCAGTACTTC

clone size: -
J gene: TRBJ2-5
V gene: TRBV10-3
D gene: -
CDR3 protein: CAISEQSKRKETQYF
CDR3 DNA: TGTGCCATCAGTGAGCAATCCAAGCGGAAAGAGACCCAGTACTTC

clone size: once
J gene: TRBJ1-2
V gene: TRBV2
D gene: -
CDR3 protein: CASSEAFSTVIYGYTF
CDR3 DNA: TGTGCCAGCAGTGAAGCCTTCAGTACAGTCATCTATGGCTACACCTTC

clone size: -
J gene: TRBJ2-7
V gene: TRBV7-6
D gene: -
CDR3 protein: CASSPRVSYEQYF
CDR3 DNA: TGTGCCAGCAGCCCCCGGGTCTCCTACGAGCAGTACTTC

clone size: -
J gene: TRBJ1-2
V gene: TRBV28
D gene: TRBD1
CDR3 protein: CASSVWDRGYGYTF
CDR3 DNA: TGTGCCAGCAGTGTGTGGGACAGGGGATATGGCTACACCTTC

clone size: -
J gene: TRBJ2-7
V gene: TRBV6-9
D gene: TRBD1
CDR3 protein: CASRDRGQYEQYF
CDR3 DNA: TGTGCCAGCCGGGACAGGGGGCAATACGAGCAGTACTTC

clone size: -
J gene: TRBJ2-7
V gene: TRBV6-1
D gene: TRBD1
CDR3 protein: CASSERTGGFYEQYF
CDR3 DNA: TGTGCCAGCAGTGAAAGGACAGGGGGGTTCTACGAGCAGTACTTC

clone size: many
J gene: TRBJ2-7
V gene: TRBV27
D gene: TRBD1
CDR3 protein: CASSSGQGRSYEQYF
CDR3 DNA: TGTGCCAGCAGTTCAGGACAGGGGAGATCCTACGAGCAGTACTTC

clone size: -
J gene: TRBJ1-2
V gene: TRBV7-2
D gene: -
CDR3 protein: CASTQSRGRNGYTF
CDR3 DNA: TGTGCCAGCACCCAATCACGAGGGAGGAATGGCTACACCTTC

clone size: -
J gene: TRBJ2-3
V gene: TRBV4-1
D gene: -
CDR3 protein: CASSQVLTSTDTQYF
CDR3 DNA: TGCGCCAGCAGCCAAGTGCTGACTAGCACAGATACGCAGTATTTT

clone size: -
J gene: TRBJ2-3
V gene: TRBV6-5
D gene: TRBD1
CDR3 protein: CASSYSGTVYTDTQYF
CDR3 DNA: TGTGCCAGCAGTTACTCCGGGACAGTCTACACAGATACGCAGTATTTT

clone size: few
J gene: TRBJ1-5
V gene: TRBV4-1
D gene: TRBD1
CDR3 protein: CASSRDRNQPQHF
CDR3 DNA: TGCGCCAGCTCCCGGGACAGAAATCAGCCCCAGCATTTT

clone size: -
J gene: TRBJ1-1
V gene: TRBV6-1
D gene: -
CDR3 protein: CASKTAGPGAFF
CDR3 DNA: TGTGCCAGCAAGACGGCAGGCCCCGGAGCTTTCTTT

clone size: -
J gene: TRBJ2-2
V gene: TRBV10-3
D gene: -
CDR3 protein: CAISGVNTGELFF
CDR3 DNA: TGTGCCATCAGTGGAGTAAACACCGGGGAGCTGTTTTTT

clone size: -
J gene: TRBJ1-6
V gene: TRBV27
D gene: -
CDR3 protein: CASSSEQVLPLHF
CDR3 DNA: TGTGCCAGCAGTTCCGAACAAGTTTTACCCCTCCACTTT

clone size: -
J gene: TRBJ2-3
V gene: TRBV7-9
D gene: TRBD2
CDR3 protein: CASSRPTSGGPDTQYF
CDR3 DNA: TGTGCCAGCAGCCGACCGACTAGCGGGGGCCCAGATACGCAGTATTTT

clone size: -
J gene: TRBJ1-2
V gene: TRBV11-2
D gene: -
CDR3 protein: CASSFVRETNYGYTF
CDR3 DNA: TGTGCCAGCAGCTTTGTCAGGGAAACTAACTATGGCTACACCTTC

clone size: -
J gene: TRBJ2-5
V gene: TRBV2
D gene: -
CDR3 protein: CASRETGLPMETQYF
CDR3 DNA: TGTGCCAGCAGGGAAACCGGACTGCCGATGGAGACCCAGTACTTC

clone size: -
J gene: TRBJ1-2
V gene: TRBV5-6
D gene: -
CDR3 protein: CASSPKDTAGLRGLKGYTF
CDR3 DNA: TGTGCCAGCAGCCCGAAGGATACGGCCGGACTCCGAGGGTTGAAGGGCTACACCTTC

clone size: -
J gene: TRBJ1-2
V gene: TRBV6-1
D gene: TRBD1
CDR3 protein: CASSELRTGSTFNYGYTF
CDR3 DNA: TGTGCCAGCAGTGAACTTCGGACAGGGTCGACCTTTAACTATGGCTACACCTTC

clone size: few
J gene: TRBJ1-2
V gene: TRBV5-4
D gene: -
CDR3 protein: CASSPDNNYGYTF
CDR3 DNA: TGTGCCAGCAGCCCCGACAATAACTATGGCTACACCTTC